The 13 T cell receptor beta chains below all came from one sample that was sequenced in a study of blood T cell repertoires in COVID-19. Assay: immunoSEQ multiplex PCR; the TCRdb copy retains only in-frame clones and omits some. The table lists under 300,000 clones, around four fifths of them singletons. The sample comprised peripheral blood. The origin of the receptors is a woman between 50 and 59 years old who had recovered from COVID-19.

The chain links TRBV27 to TRBJ2-2; no firm D call. Germline lookup yields CDR1 MNHEY and CDR2 SMNVEV (reference sequence). The CDR3 is made up of 15 amino acids. V was clipped by 0 bases and J by 1 base, with 6 bases between them. CDR3: CASSLSGRNTGELFF. For the CDR3, the DNA is TGTGCCAGCAGTTTATCGGGCAGGAACACCGGGGAGCTGTTTTTT.

V and J are TRBV6-2 or TRBV6-3 and TRBJ2-1; 9 bases are shared with TRBD2. V trimming: 5 bases; J trimming: 4 bases; junction bases outside the gene matches: 3. The length of the CDR3 is 14 residues. Per the germline V gene, CDR1 is MNHEY and CDR2 is SVGEGT. This CDR3 is CASSRTSEYNEQFF. The CDR3 nucleotides are TGTGCCAGCAGTCGGACTAGCGAGTACAATGAGCAGTTCTTC.

This clone was counted a single time. The chain links TRBV15 to TRBJ1-5; D is uncertain. V lost 3 bases, J lost 6 bases, and 18 bases lay in between. The germline V gene has CDR1 LNHNV and CDR2 YYDKDF (reference sequence). The CDR3 spans 16 residues. CDR3 DNA sequence: TGTGCCACCAGCAGGGTGAGAGGGTTCCTTATTCAGCCCCAGCATTTT. As protein: CATSRVRGFLIQPQHF. The whole variable domain, remainder taken from reference TRBV15 and TRBJ1-5, is DAMVIQNPRYQVTQFGKPVTLSCSQTLNHNVMYWYQQKSSQAPKLLFHYYDKDFNNEADTPDNFQSRRPNTSFCFLDIRSPGLGDTAMYLCATSRVRGFLIQPQHFGDGTRLSIL.

The V and J genes are TRBV19 and TRBJ1-1; D remains unclear. V dropped 7 bases and J dropped 7 bases, with 10 bases sitting between them. The V gene's germline CDR1 is LNHDA and CDR2 SQIVND (reference sequence). The CDR3 has 11 amino acids. This CDR3 reads CASKYIFEAFF. CDR3 in DNA: TGTGCCAGTAAGTACATTTTTGAAGCTTTCTTT.

The V and J genes are TRBV30 and TRBJ1-2, with 8 positions matching TRBD1. J was trimmed by 6 bases and V by 5 bases; bases with no gene match: 23. The CDR3 is made up of 18 amino acids. CDR1 GTSNPN and CDR2 SVGIG come from the germline V gene (reference sequence). The CDR3, as DNA: TGTGCCTGGGGACGATCGGACCAAGGGACAGGACGCCGGGATGGCTACACCTTC. The encoded protein is CAWGRSDQGTGRRDGYTF.

The V and J genes are TRBV27 and TRBJ2-1; TRBD2 aligns across 8 bases. Germline trimming cut 6 bases from V and 3 bases from J; bases unmatched to any gene: 10. The germline V gene encodes CDR1 MNHEY and CDR2 SMNVEV (reference sequence). CDR3 length equals 16 residues. The CDR3 sequence is CASSIGAGAIYNEQFF. The CDR3 DNA reads as TGTGCCAGCAGCATAGGAGCGGGAGCGATCTACAATGAGCAGTTCTTC.

The rearrangement joins TRBV6-2 or TRBV6-3 to TRBJ1-1; TRBD1 matches 8 bases. The CDR3 is 18 amino acids. The J segment lost 1 base and the V segment lost 6 bases, leaving 16 bases of the junction unmatched. The germline CDR1 and CDR2 sequences are MNHEY and SVGEGT. CDR3 region: CASSPGQGLAERNTEAFF. In DNA, the CDR3 is TGTGCCAGCAGCCCTGGACAGGGCCTCGCCGAGAGGAACACTGAAGCTTTCTTT.

The chain couples TRBV6-2 or TRBV6-3 to TRBJ2-1; 9 nucleotides align to TRBD1. V was clipped by 4 bases and J by 2 bases; unmatched bases: 6. This CDR3 spans 16 amino acids. CDR1 is MNHEY and CDR2 is SVGEGT in the germline V gene. CDR3 coding DNA: TGTGCCAGCAGTTTTCCGGGACAGGGCCCCTACAATGAGCAGTTCTTC. Translation gives CASSFPGQGPYNEQFF.

This clone was picked up one time. The chain carries TRBV19 and TRBJ2-1; D is possibly TRBD2 (5 bases). This CDR3 contains 15 residues. From germline, CDR1 is LNHDA and CDR2 SQIVND (reference sequence). Trimming left V 1 base short and J 7 bases short, with 14 bases between. CDR3 nucleotides: TGTGCCAGTAGTATAGGACTAACTCGCCTGAATGAGCAGTTCTTC. It yields the protein CASSIGLTRLNEQFF.

The chain couples TRBV27 to TRBJ2-7; 7 nucleotides agree with TRBD1. V gave up 8 bases and J gave up 7 bases; unmatched junction bases: 14. CDR3 size: 14 residues. Germline loops: CDR1 MNHEY, CDR2 SMNVEV (reference sequence). CDR3 protein: CASRRRRGLGEQYF. The CDR3 DNA reads as TGTGCCAGCCGACGCCGAAGGGGGCTGGGGGAGCAGTACTTC.

The V call is TRBV7-8, the J call TRBJ2-1; no firm D call. Germline CDR1 SGHVS, CDR2 FQNEAQ. V lost 1 base to trimming and J lost 5 bases, with 6 bases between them. The CDR3 has 13 amino acids. The CDR3 protein is CASSLGSDNEQFF. As DNA, the CDR3 is TGTGCCAGCAGCTTAGGTTCCGACAATGAGCAGTTCTTC.

The V and J genes are TRBV18 and TRBJ1-1; 8 bases map to TRBD1. The CDR3 contains 16 residues. From germline, CDR1 is KGHSH and CDR2 LQKENI. V lost 4 bases to trimming and J lost 3 bases; unmatched junction nucleotides: 10. The CDR3 DNA follows: TGTGCCAGCTCACAGACAATATCGACAGGGGACACTGAAGCTTTCTTT. This encodes CASSQTISTGDTEAFF.

This chain joins TRBV12-3 or TRBV12-4 and TRBJ1-5; D is unresolved. The CDR3 runs 12 residues. V was cut by 5 bases and J by 5 bases, with 7 bases left in between. This chain's CDR3 is CASSPGDQPQHF. The CDR3 bases are TGTGCCAGCAGTCCGGGTGATCAGCCCCAGCATTTT.